Below, 32 T cell receptor beta chains from the same sample are listed, as sequenced in a study of early T cells in non-severe SARS-CoV-2 infection. TCRdb reprocessed the 5' RACE reads with MiXCR, giving one entry per CDR3 protein. The top ten hold around 20% of the sample, which has tens of thousands of distinct CDR3 sequences, approximately 6.5% seen once. The sample here was whole blood, taken at baseline. Receptor source: an adult who was a healthcare worker with PCR-confirmed SARS-CoV-2 infection or an uninfected control (not recorded which).

This clonotype showed up many times. The chain employs TRBV7-8 and TRBJ2-3; 10 bases agree with TRBD2. Trimming removed 6 bases from V and 3 bases from J; junction bases left unmatched: 18. This CDR3 spans 19 amino acids. The germline CDR1 and CDR2 sequences are SGHVS and FQNEAQ. The CDR3 DNA reads TGTGCCAGCAGTCAAGCAAGAATTTTAGCGGGAGGCAAGACAGATACGCAGTATTTT. Translated, it gives CASSQARILAGGKTDTQYF.

The sample holds a few counts of this clonotype. The chain couples TRBV20-1 to TRBJ2-1; no reliable D call. Germline assignment: CDR1 DFQATT and CDR2 SNEGSKA (reference sequence). This CDR3 is built from 12 residues. Trimming left V 6 bases short and J 1 base short, with 7 bases between. In DNA, the CDR3 is TGCAGTGCACCCGGGTCCTACAATGAGCAGTTCTTC. Amino acid sequence: CSAPGSYNEQFF.

This clonotype was found a few times. This chain uses TRBV7-2 with TRBJ2-5, with TRBD2 identical over 8 bases. There are 15 residues in the CDR3. V was pared by 5 bases and J by 1 base, with 6 bases of the junction left unmatched. Germline CDR1 SGHTA, CDR2 FQGNSA. This chain's CDR3 is CASSRRAGAQETQYF. In DNA, the CDR3 is TGTGCCAGCAGCCGCCGAGCGGGGGCCCAAGAGACCCAGTACTTC. Using reference TRBV7-2 and TRBJ2-5 for the parts outside the CDR3, the full variable domain is GAGVSQSPSNKVTEKGKDVELRCDPISGHTALYWYRQSLGQGLEFLIYFQGNSAPDKSGLPSDRFSAERTGGSVSTLTIQRTQQEDSAVYLCASSRRAGAQETQYFGPGTRLLVL.

This clonotype was recorded a few times. This sequence joins TRBV29-1 and TRBJ2-2, with D perhaps matching TRBD2 (6 bases). The CDR3 contains 15 residues. The germline V gene encodes CDR1 SQVTM and CDR2 ANQGSEA. Trimming left V 3 bases short and J 2 bases short, with 13 bases between. CDR3 in DNA: TGCAGCGTTGAGCGGGGTGACAGAAACACCGGGGAGCTGTTTTTT. Translated: CSVERGDRNTGELFF.

Ten or more counts support this clonotype. The V call is TRBV11-2, the J call TRBJ1-1, with a possible D match to TRBD1 (5 bases). Germline loops: CDR1 SGHAT, CDR2 FQNNGV. CDR3 size: 12 residues. V lost 1 base and J 5 bases, leaving 5 bases between the germline ends. The CDR3 here is CASSLAGTEAFF. The DNA for the CDR3 is TGTGCCAGCAGCTTAGCAGGGACTGAAGCTTTCTTT.

The chain links TRBV2 to TRBJ1-2; the D gene is possibly TRBD1 (5 bases). This CDR3 spans 14 amino acids. Germline CDR1 and CDR2: SNHLY and FYNNEI. V lost 3 bases to trimming and J lost 7 bases, with 15 bases between them. The CDR3 loop reads CASSEVRGWAGYTF. The CDR3 DNA reads as TGTGCCAGCAGTGAGGTCCGGGGGTGGGCTGGCTACACCTTC.

V and J are TRBV4-3 and TRBJ2-1, with 7 bases lining up with TRBD2. With V trimmed by 0 bases and J by 10 bases, 6 bases remained unmatched. The CDR3 is made up of 14 amino acids. The germline gives CDR1 LGHNA, CDR2 YSLEER. Written as DNA, the CDR3 is TGCGCCAGCAGCCAAGAAAGGACTAGAGGGGAGCAGTTCTTC. Residues: CASSQERTRGEQFF.

The chain employs TRBV15 and TRBJ2-5; D ambiguous. The CDR3 extends over 15 amino acids. V lost 0 bases, J lost 5 bases, and 13 bases lay in between. CDR1 is LNHNV, CDR2 YYDKDF, per germline (reference sequence). The CDR3 spells CATSRDPSPSETQYF. CDR3 in DNA: TGTGCCACCAGCAGAGACCCGAGCCCCAGTGAGACCCAGTACTTC.

This clonotype was detected many times. This chain connects TRBV11-2 to TRBJ2-1; D gene ambiguous. Germline V gene data show CDR1 as SGHAT and CDR2 as FQNNGV. The CDR3 contains 11 residues. The V end was cut by 2 bases, the J end by 7 bases, with 3 bases between. The CDR3 sequence is CASSLLNEQFF. The CDR3 DNA reads as TGTGCCAGCAGCTTATTAAATGAGCAGTTCTTC.

This clonotype has at least ten counts. CDR3 bases: TGCGCCAGCAGCCCGTCTACGGGGCGAGACCGTTTGAACACTGAAGCTTTCTTT. Its translation is CASSPSTGRDRLNTEAFF. The J gene is TRBJ1-1, the V gene TRBV5-1; possible D gene TRBD1, 5 bases. Germline loops: CDR1 SGHRS, CDR2 YFSETQ. CDR3 length: 18 amino acids. V was pared by 4 bases and J by 0 bases, with 22 bases between.

In its sample, this clonotype was seen a few times. The chain recombines TRBV6-5 with TRBJ2-1; TRBD1 is a possible D gene (5 bases). The length of the CDR3 is 16 residues. In germline, CDR1 is MNHEY, CDR2 SVGAGI. V dropped 0 bases and J dropped 5 bases, with 14 bases sitting between them. The CDR3 is CASSYSLRGKHNEQFF. The CDR3 bases are TGTGCCAGCAGTTACTCGCTTAGGGGAAAACACAATGAGCAGTTCTTC.

This clonotype was counted only a few times. The J gene is TRBJ2-5, the V gene TRBV19; possible D gene TRBD2, 7 bases. V was cut by 1 base and J by 9 bases, with 18 bases left in between. This CDR3 is built from 15 residues. Germline V gene data show CDR1 as LNHDA and CDR2 as SQIVND (reference sequence). The CDR3 reads CASSIGGGLPGAQYF. The CDR3 bases are TGTGCCAGTAGTATAGGCGGGGGCCTACCCGGGGCCCAGTACTTC.

Only a few counts were recorded for this clonotype. This chain links TRBV5-1 with TRBJ2-2; no clear D. Germline assignment: CDR1 SGHRS and CDR2 YFSETQ. V was shortened by 5 bases and J by 6 bases, with 5 bases between the two germline ends. CDR3 length equals 11 residues. CDR3 sequence: CASSVPGELFF. The CDR3 DNA reads as TGCGCCAGCAGTGTACCCGGGGAGCTGTTTTTT.

This clonotype showed up just a few times. The chain is built from TRBV7-2 and TRBJ2-7; possible D gene TRBD2, 6 bases. V was cut by 6 bases and J by 2 bases, with 11 bases left in between. This CDR3 region has 13 residues. CDR1 SGHTA and CDR2 FQGNSA come from the germline V gene. CDR3: CASRGGAAYEQYF. In DNA form, the CDR3 reads TGTGCCAGCAGGGGAGGAGCCGCCTACGAGCAGTACTTC. Supplemented by reference TRBV7-2 and TRBJ2-7, the full variable domain reads GAGVSQSPSNKVTEKGKDVELRCDPISGHTALYWYRQSLGQGLEFLIYFQGNSAPDKSGLPSDRFSAERTGGSVSTLTIQRTQQEDSAVYLCASRGGAAYEQYFGPGTRLTVT.

This clonotype was picked up many times. The V gene is TRBV6-6, the J gene TRBJ2-1; TRBD2 agrees at 11 bases. The V segment lost 3 bases and the J segment 5 bases; nucleotides outside the gene matches: 3. The CDR3 spans 15 residues. Per germline, CDR1 MNHNY and CDR2 SVGAGI (reference sequence). DNA for the CDR3: TGTGCCAGCAGTTATTTAGCGGGAGGGAACAATGAGCAGTTCTTC. Its protein is CASSYLAGGNNEQFF.

The rearrangement links TRBV12-3 or TRBV12-4 to TRBJ2-2; the D gene is possibly TRBD2 (6 bases). Trimming removed 7 bases from V and 4 bases from J, with 13 bases in between. The CDR3 length is 14 residues. The CDR3 protein is CASTLLAGTGELFF. In DNA, the CDR3 is TGTGCCAGCACCTTACTAGCAGGCACCGGGGAGCTGTTTTTT.

This clonotype has more than one count but fewer than ten. CDR3 in DNA: TGTGCCAGCAGCCCCGGCGGTACTAATGAAAAACTGTTTTTT. Protein: CASSPGGTNEKLFF. This chain uses TRBV7-8 with TRBJ1-4, with no clear D. This CDR3 spans 14 amino acids. The germline V and J ends were trimmed by 5 bases and 2 bases, with 9 bases remaining between them. Germline V CDR1 and CDR2: SGHVS, FQNEAQ. The complete variable domain, with remaining parts taken from reference TRBV7-8 and TRBJ1-4, reads GAGVSQSPRYKVAKRGQDVALRCDPISGHVSLFWYQQALGQGPEFLTYFQNEAQLDKSGLPSDRFFAERPEGSVSTLKIQRTQQEDSAVYLCASSPGGTNEKLFFGSGTQLSVL.

This clonotype was recorded a few times. The chain uses TRBV7-9 and TRBJ2-2; no clear D. Germline lookup yields CDR1 SEHNR and CDR2 FQNEAQ (reference sequence). V was shortened by 5 bases and J by 4 bases, with 5 bases between the two germline ends. This CDR3 has 12 residues. Here the CDR3 reads CASSQFTGELFF. DNA for the CDR3: TGTGCCAGCAGCCAATTCACCGGGGAGCTGTTTTTT.

CDR3 residues: CASRHPWDNTEAFF. In DNA form, the CDR3 reads TGTGCCAGCAGACATCCTTGGGATAACACTGAAGCTTTCTTT. The chain combines TRBV28 with TRBJ1-1, with D unclear. Deletions cut 6 bases from V and 2 bases from J, with 13 bases between. The CDR3 extends over 14 amino acids. In germline, CDR1 is MDHEN, CDR2 SYDVKM.

This clonotype appeared a few times. The chain employs TRBV5-1 and TRBJ1-2; TRBD1 aligns across 10 bases. The CDR3 consists of 13 residues. Losses at the gene ends were 4 bases for V and 5 bases for J; bases not matched to a gene: 2. Germline CDR1 SGHRS, CDR2 YFSETQ. The CDR3 sequence: CASSRGQGYGYTF. DNA for the CDR3: TGCGCCAGCAGCCGGGGACAGGGGTATGGCTACACCTTC. Full variable domain (missing parts from reference TRBV5-1 and TRBJ1-2): KAGVTQTPRYLIKTRGQQVTLSCSPISGHRSVSWYQQTPGQGLQFLFEYFSETQRNKGNFPGRFSGRQFSNSRSEMNVSTLELGDSALYLCASSRGQGYGYTFGSGTRLTVV.

Details on this clonotype: This may arise from a read error, as a much more abundant clone is one base away. The chain uses TRBV6-1 and TRBJ1-2; 7 positions agree with TRBD1. The CDR3 has 14 residues. CDR1 is MNHNS, CDR2 SASEGT, per germline. With V trimmed by 5 bases and J by 6 bases, 9 bases remained unmatched. The CDR3 nucleotides are TGTGCCAGCAGTTCAACAGGACAGGAAAATGGCTACACCTTC. Its translation is CASSSTGQENGYTF.

This chain uses TRBV4-1 with TRBJ2-5; D is ambiguous. Trimming pared 0 bases from V and 5 bases from J, leaving 7 bases between. Looked up from germline, CDR1 is MGHRA and CDR2 is YSYEKL. This CDR3 region has 13 residues. Written as DNA, the CDR3 is TGCGCCAGCAGCCAAGATCCTGGGGAGACCCAGTACTTC. Its protein product is CASSQDPGETQYF.

In this sample, this clonotype turned up a few times. The rearrangement links TRBV20-1 to TRBJ2-1, with D unresolved. The CDR3 has 16 amino acids. Germline values: CDR1 DFQATT, CDR2 SNEGSKA (reference sequence). The V end was cut by 1 base, the J end by 0 bases, with 13 bases between. CDR3 bases: TGCAGTGCTAGAGCCCCGAAAAGAATCTCCTACAATGAGCAGTTCTTC. Translated, it gives CSARAPKRISYNEQFF.

This clonotype was observed at least ten times. The J gene is TRBJ2-1, the V gene TRBV4-1, with D unresolved. CDR1 is MGHRA and CDR2 is YSYEKL in the germline V gene. V lost 1 base and J 7 bases, leaving 11 bases between the germline ends. This CDR3 region has 14 residues. CDR3 protein: CASSQGPLLNEQFF. The CDR3, as DNA: TGCGCCAGCAGCCAAGGACCCCTCCTTAATGAGCAGTTCTTC.

This clonotype was seen a handful of times. The V gene is TRBV5-1, the J gene TRBJ2-7; TRBD1 agrees at 8 bases. Looked up from germline, CDR1 is SGHRS and CDR2 is YFSETQ. J gave up 5 bases and V 4 bases, and 8 bases lay outside the gene matches. There are 14 residues in the CDR3. CDR3 in DNA: TGCGCCAGCAGCACCGGACAGGGTAAGAACGAGCAGTACTTC. This codes for CASSTGQGKNEQYF.

This clonotype has only a few counts. J is TRBJ2-3 and V is TRBV7-2; 9 bases are a match to TRBD2. The germline CDR1 and CDR2 sequences are SGHTA and FQGNSA. The CDR3 totals 15 residues. V lost 2 bases and J lost 2; bases outside the gene matches: 2. The CDR3 DNA reads TGTGCCAGCAGCTTAAGGGGACTAGCCACAGATACGCAGTATTTT. Translating it yields CASSLRGLATDTQYF.

This clonotype was picked up a small number of times. The chain combines TRBV20-1 with TRBJ2-3, with 9 bases matching TRBD2. CDR3 size: 18 residues. J lost 0 bases, V lost 3 bases, and 13 bases had no gene match. The V gene's germline CDR1 is DFQATT and CDR2 SNEGSKA (reference sequence). The CDR3 protein is CSASSGSSSVVSTDTQYF. CDR3 coding DNA: TGCAGTGCTAGTAGCGGGAGTTCTTCAGTTGTTAGCACAGATACGCAGTATTTT.

V and J are TRBV6-6 and TRBJ2-1; 9 positions agree with TRBD1. J lost 10 bases, V lost 0 bases, and 7 bases had no gene match. Germline assignment: CDR1 MNHNY and CDR2 SVGAGI (reference sequence). This CDR3 has 15 amino acids. The CDR3: CASSYSTGQGYEQFF. Here the CDR3 DNA reads TGTGCCAGCAGTTACTCAACGGGACAGGGTTACGAGCAGTTCTTC.

This clonotype was detected ten times or more. V usage is TRBV9 and J usage is TRBJ1-1, with a possible D match to TRBD1 (5 bases). Between the trimmed V and J ends, which lost 3 bases and 4 bases, there was a span of 10 bases. Per germline, CDR1 SGDLS and CDR2 YYNGEE. CDR3 length: 13 amino acids. CDR3 loop: CASSGAGGTEAFF. For the CDR3, the DNA is TGTGCCAGCAGCGGAGCCGGGGGCACTGAAGCTTTCTTT.

The chain recombines TRBV6-1 with TRBJ1-1; D not certain. The CDR3 runs 13 residues. The germline V and J ends were trimmed by 5 bases and 4 bases, with 11 bases remaining between them. Germline V CDR1 and CDR2: MNHNS, SASEGT. CDR3 in amino acids: CASSPHGPTEAFF. The DNA for the CDR3 is TGTGCCAGCAGTCCCCATGGGCCCACTGAAGCTTTCTTT.

This sequence joins TRBV27 and TRBJ2-5; 8 positions agree with TRBD2. Germline V gene sequence: CDR1 MNHEY, CDR2 SMNVEV (reference sequence). This CDR3 spans 15 amino acids. J gave up 0 bases and V 4 bases, and 4 bases lay outside the gene matches. The CDR3: CASSSASGYQETQYF. The CDR3 bases are TGTGCCAGCAGTTCAGCTAGCGGGTACCAAGAGACCCAGTACTTC.

This clonotype was counted only a few times. CDR3 coding DNA: TGTGCCAGCAGTCCCAGTACAGGGAGGAATGAGCAGTTCTTC. Translated: CASSPSTGRNEQFF. The gene calls are TRBV6-5 and TRBJ2-1, with D tentatively TRBD1 or TRBD2 (6 bases each). The CDR3 has 14 residues. Germline V gene lookup returns CDR1 MNHEY and CDR2 SVGAGI. Deletions cut 5 bases from V and 7 bases from J, with 15 bases between.